Listed here are 29 T cell receptor beta chains from one sample, sequenced in a study of cytotoxic CD8 clonotypes in ibrutinib-treated CLL (dated by TCRdb to about 2021). The time point label of this sample denotes: approximately eleven months on ibrutinib. Library prep was done by the immunoSEQ multiplex PCR assay. TCRdb limited this immuneACCESS table to in-frame rearrangements with V and J called. A share of clones is missing; checked studies link under half to unresolved V genes, and the rest is unexplained. The sample includes about 140,000 clones, with 85% to 95% observed a single time. The ten most abundant clones make up less than 14% of the sample. The sequencing here drew on PBMCs, taken after 12 months of ibrutinib treatment. These receptor sequences come from a human donor with chronic lymphocytic leukemia.

The chain couples TRBV28 to TRBJ2-2; D unresolved. V gave up 5 bases and J gave up 5 bases, with 6 bases separating them. From germline, CDR1 is MDHEN and CDR2 SYDVKM. This CDR3 comprises 12 residues. The CDR3 loop reads CASSLVTGELFF. The CDR3, as DNA: TGTGCCAGCAGTCTAGTTACCGGGGAGCTGTTTTTT.

This chain links TRBV18 with TRBJ2-1; the D gene could be TRBD1 or TRBD2 (5 bases each). The CDR3 sequence is 14 residues long. Germline V gene lookup returns CDR1 KGHSH and CDR2 LQKENI. Trimming cost V 6 bases and J 4 bases, with 13 bases left between them. The chain's CDR3 is CASSRDVVYNEQFF. CDR3 nucleotides: TGTGCCAGCTCCCGGGACGTAGTTTACAATGAGCAGTTCTTC.

Only one count was recorded for this clone. The V gene is TRBV19, the J gene TRBJ2-7, with D possibly called TRBD1 or TRBD2 (5 bases each). V was pared by 5 bases and J by 7 bases, with 18 bases between. The CDR3 covers 14 residues. CDR1 and CDR2 (germline): LNHDA, SQIVND (reference sequence). The CDR3 nucleotides are TGTGCCAGTAGTGTTAGAACGGGACGCAGAGAGCAGTACTTC. Translation: CASSVRTGRREQYF.

This chain joins TRBV4-2 and TRBJ2-1; 8 bases align to TRBD2. CDR1 and CDR2 from the germline V gene are LGHNA and YNFKEQ. CDR3 length: 16 residues. V trimming: 1 base; J trimming: 6 bases; junction bases outside the gene matches: 8. CDR3 sequence reads: CASSQVPGLEGNEQFF. The DNA for the CDR3 is TGTGCCAGCAGCCAAGTACCGGGACTAGAGGGCAATGAGCAGTTCTTC.

The genes are TRBV7-8 and TRBJ2-2; 9 nucleotides align to TRBD1. There are 15 residues in the CDR3. Germline CDR1 SGHVS, CDR2 FQNEAQ. The ends lost 9 bases at V and 5 bases at J; junction bases unmatched: 10. CDR3 loop: CASNPTGGRTGELFF. The CDR3 DNA follows: TGTGCCAGTAACCCCACAGGGGGCCGGACCGGGGAGCTGTTTTTT.

The rearrangement uses TRBV7-3 and TRBJ1-1; a possible D gene is TRBD1 (5 bases). The CDR3 consists of 13 residues. Germline V CDR1 and CDR2: SGHTA, FQGTGA. V lost 5 bases and J lost 4, with 11 bases in between. CDR3 region: CASSTPGTTEAFF. CDR3 sequence (DNA): TGTGCCAGCAGCACCCCCGGGACCACTGAAGCTTTCTTT.

J is TRBJ1-4 and V is TRBV7-8; no clear D. V was cut by 2 bases and J by 0 bases, with 4 bases left in between. Looked up from germline, CDR1 is SGHVS and CDR2 is FQNEAQ. CDR3 length equals 14 residues. CDR3 in DNA: TGTGCCAGCAGCTTAACACCAACTAATGAAAAACTGTTTTTT. Its translation: CASSLTPTNEKLFF. The full variable domain, rest sourced from reference TRBV7-8 and TRBJ1-4, is GAGVSQSPRYKVAKRGQDVALRCDPISGHVSLFWYQQALGQGPEFLTYFQNEAQLDKSGLPSDRFFAERPEGSVSTLKIQRTQQEDSAVYLCASSLTPTNEKLFFGSGTQLSVL.

This clone appeared a single time. The gene calls are TRBV30 and TRBJ2-7; possibly TRBD2 for D (5 bases). Germline V gene sequence: CDR1 GTSNPN, CDR2 SVGIG (reference sequence). V lost 6 bases and J lost 3, with 6 bases in between. This CDR3 region has 10 residues. CDR3 amino acids: CACGGYEQYF. Here the CDR3 DNA reads TGTGCCTGTGGAGGCTACGAGCAGTACTTC.

V is TRBV12-1 and J is TRBJ1-5. TRBV12-1 is deemed a pseudogene. This CDR3 region has 10 residues. The CDR3 loop is CASSLKPQHF. In nucleotides, the CDR3 is TGTGCCAGCAGCTTGAAACCCCAGCATTTT.

The chain joins TRBV7-2 to TRBJ1-1; the D gene is possibly TRBD1 (6 bases). From germline, CDR1 is SGHTA and CDR2 FQGNSA. The CDR3 totals 16 residues. Trimming took 1 base from V and 4 from J, leaving 16 bases between them. The CDR3 loop is CASSLDPGASSTEAFF. DNA of the CDR3: TGTGCCAGCAGCTTAGATCCGGGGGCGAGTAGCACTGAAGCTTTCTTT.

This chain joins TRBV28 and TRBJ2-7; a possible D gene is TRBD1 (5 bases). Germline V gene sequence: CDR1 MDHEN, CDR2 SYDVKM. The CDR3 extends over 11 amino acids. Trimming removed 6 bases at V and 5 bases at J, with 8 bases between. The CDR3 DNA reads TGTGCCAGCAGGGGGCCCGACGAGCAGTACTTC. Residues: CASRGPDEQYF.

The rearrangement uses TRBV6-5 and TRBJ1-5; D not resolved. CDR3 length: 13 amino acids. The V gene lost 2 bases and the J gene lost 7 bases, with 9 bases spanning the gap. Looked up from germline, CDR1 is MNHEY and CDR2 is SVGAGI. CDR3 nucleotide sequence: TGTGCCAGCAGTTACCAAGGTATGCAGCCCCAGCATTTT. It specifies CASSYQGMQPQHF.

The genes are TRBV28 and TRBJ2-7; unclear D gene. The CDR3 covers 12 residues. V gave up 2 bases and J gave up 4 bases, with 6 bases separating them. Germline CDR1 and CDR2: MDHEN and SYDVKM. The DNA for the CDR3 is TGTGCCAGCAGTTTACGCGTATACGAGCAGTACTTC. Translation: CASSLRVYEQYF. Filled out from reference TRBV28 and TRBJ2-7, the complete variable domain reads DVKVTQSSRYLVKRTGEKVFLECVQDMDHENMFWYRQDPGLGLRLIYFSYDVKMKEKGDIPEGYSVSREKKERFSLILESASTNQTSMYLCASSLRVYEQYFGPGTRLTVT.

This clone has only one observation. The chain employs TRBV7-7 and TRBJ2-2; D is unresolved. The CDR3 is 12 residues long. Germline CDR1 reads SSHAT; CDR2 reads FNYEAQ (reference sequence). CDR3 nucleotide sequence: TGTGCTAGACCTGTCCGGAGCGGGGAGCTGTTTTTT. This gives the protein CARPVRSGELFF.

The rearrangement links TRBV7-6 to TRBJ2-1; 9 nucleotides agree with TRBD1. Losses at the gene ends were 5 bases for V and 12 bases for J; bases not matched to a gene: 14. In germline, CDR1 is SGHVS, CDR2 FNYEAQ. The CDR3 runs 15 residues. The CDR3 region has the DNA TGTGCCAGCAGCACCTTACCGGGACAGGGTTTTTGGCAGTTCTTC. Its translation is CASSTLPGQGFWQFF.

The rearrangement links TRBV2 to TRBJ2-6; 7 bases are shared with TRBD1. This CDR3 region has 14 residues. Germline CDR1 SNHLY, CDR2 FYNNEI. With V trimmed by 9 bases and J by 0 bases, 2 bases remained unmatched. CDR3 sequence reads: CARTGTSGANVLTF. The CDR3, as DNA: TGTGCCAGGACAGGGACCTCTGGGGCCAACGTCCTGACTTTC.

The chain recombines TRBV5-1 with TRBJ2-7; D remains ambiguous. This CDR3 is built from 16 residues. Per germline, CDR1 SGHRS and CDR2 YFSETQ. V lost 0 bases and J lost 5, with 18 bases in between. The CDR3 DNA reads TGCGCCAGCAGCTTGGGATTGACACCCCTTAGGAACGAGCAGTACTTC. Protein: CASSLGLTPLRNEQYF.

CDR3 DNA: TGTGCCAGCAGCCCGACAGGGGGTCCCTACGAGCAGTACTTC. Protein sequence: CASSPTGGPYEQYF. The chain is built from TRBV7-9 and TRBJ2-7, with TRBD1 matching 9 bases. The CDR3 contains 14 residues. From germline, CDR1 is SEHNR and CDR2 FQNEAQ (reference sequence). The junction had 4 bases not matched to a gene; V was cut back by 5 bases and J by 2 bases.

V is TRBV4-3 and J is TRBJ2-7; D uncertain. Trimming removed 4 bases at V and 7 bases at J, with 17 bases between. Germline-derived CDR1 and CDR2 are LGHNA and YSLEER. The CDR3 is made up of 14 amino acids. CDR3 in amino acids: CASSPGPGDWEQYF. In nucleotides, the CDR3 is TGCGCCAGCAGCCCGGGCCCCGGCGACTGGGAGCAGTACTTC.

The V and J genes are TRBV27 and TRBJ2-1; TRBD2 agrees at 8 bases. Trimming cost V 8 bases and J 0 bases; bases outside gene matches: 6. The CDR3 is 15 amino acids. Germline V lookup: CDR1 MNHEY, CDR2 SMNVEV (reference sequence). CDR3 amino acids: CASGWTSSSYNEQFF. The CDR3 region has the DNA TGTGCCAGCGGTTGGACTAGCAGCTCCTACAATGAGCAGTTCTTC.

This chain links TRBV5-6 with TRBJ2-1; D is undetermined. The CDR3 totals 12 residues. Trimming removed 4 bases from V and 8 bases from J, with 10 bases in between. CDR1 and CDR2 (germline): SGHDT, YYEEEE. CDR3 in amino acids: CASSVMGDEQFF. CDR3 DNA: TGTGCCAGCAGCGTGATGGGTGATGAGCAGTTCTTC.

V is TRBV28 and J is TRBJ2-7, with TRBD2 matching over 7 bases. CDR1 and CDR2 from the germline V gene are MDHEN and SYDVKM. The CDR3 is 14 amino acids. The J segment lost 5 bases and the V segment lost 4 bases, leaving 8 bases of the junction unmatched. CDR3 residues: CASSSPGGMNEQYF. DNA of the CDR3: TGTGCCAGCAGTTCACCGGGGGGTATGAACGAGCAGTACTTC.

This clone was recorded only once. The chain couples TRBV7-3 to TRBJ2-3; 9 bases are shared with TRBD2. Germline CDR1 and CDR2: SGHTA and FQGTGA. The CDR3 totals 16 residues. V trimming: 5 bases; J trimming: 5 bases; junction bases outside the gene matches: 11. This chain's CDR3 is CASSQTSGQIGDTQYF. CDR3 in DNA: TGTGCCAGCAGCCAGACTAGCGGCCAAATAGGAGATACGCAGTATTTT.

The rearrangement joins TRBV5-1 to TRBJ2-1; possibly TRBD2 for D (6 bases). CDR1 is SGHRS and CDR2 is YFSETQ in the germline V gene. Trimming pared 3 bases from V and 13 bases from J, leaving 26 bases between. CDR3 length: 16 residues. The CDR3 reads CASSWDGDFLMGPQFF. The CDR3 region has the DNA TGCGCCAGCAGCTGGGACGGGGACTTCCTAATGGGGCCCCAGTTCTTC.

The chain carries TRBV7-9 and TRBJ1-1, with 9 bases matching TRBD1. The CDR3 is 18 amino acids. With 2 bases clipped from V and 4 bases from J, the junction kept 14 bases outside the gene matches. The V gene's germline CDR1 is SEHNR and CDR2 FQNEAQ (reference sequence). The CDR3 loop is CASSLKVLQGARGTEAFF. As DNA, the CDR3 is TGTGCCAGCAGCTTAAAGGTCTTACAGGGGGCGCGGGGCACTGAAGCTTTCTTT.

CDR3 DNA sequence: TGTGCCAGCAGCCCCGGGACTAATGTCGGCGAGCAGTTCTTC. Its protein is CASSPGTNVGEQFF. V and J are TRBV14 and TRBJ2-1; 7 bases fit TRBD2. With V trimmed by 4 bases and J by 10 bases, 10 bases remained unmatched. CDR1 is SGHDN, CDR2 FVKESK, per germline. The CDR3 is 14 amino acids.

The chain is built from TRBV5-1 and TRBJ2-5, with D possibly matching TRBD2 (5 bases). Germline V gene sequence: CDR1 SGHRS, CDR2 YFSETQ. This CDR3 spans 12 amino acids. Trimming pared 3 bases from V and 7 bases from J, leaving 10 bases between. As DNA, the CDR3 is TGCGCCAGCAGCTCCGAGGGTGGGACCCAGTACTTC. It yields the protein CASSSEGGTQYF.

V and J are TRBV2 and TRBJ1-2; D remains unclear. Trimming removed 6 bases from V and 4 bases from J, with 9 bases in between. Germline V lookup: CDR1 SNHLY, CDR2 FYNNEI. The CDR3 sequence is 12 residues long. Written as DNA, the CDR3 is TGTGCCAGCAGCGCGAAGTTCTATGGCTACACCTTC. This gives the protein CASSAKFYGYTF.

V usage is TRBV5-4 and J usage is TRBJ2-2; D is unclear. Germline lookup yields CDR1 SGHNT and CDR2 YYREEE (reference sequence). The CDR3 is 14 amino acids. V gave up 1 base and J gave up 0 bases, with 4 bases separating them. Here the CDR3 reads CASSLKTNTGELFF. The CDR3, as DNA: TGTGCCAGCAGCTTGAAAACGAACACCGGGGAGCTGTTTTTT.